Described below is a single T cell receptor beta chain sequence and its context. The V segment lost 2 bases and the J segment 6 bases; nucleotides outside the gene matches: 8. CDR1 and CDR2 (germline): KGHSH, LQKENI. CDR3 length: 16 amino acids. The sample comes from a study of blood T cell repertoires in COVID-19. Study as a whole: Collection of acute and convalescent COVID-19 samples took place in the United States, Italy and Spain. In each case, the material was cDNA or gDNA derived from T cells, B-cell-depleted T cells, or PBMCs.

Authors' data handling: How many nucleated cells were present was estimated from reference gene primer amplification. Assay: immunoSEQ multiplex PCR; the TCRdb copy retains only in-frame clones and omits some. The V and J calls and clone size come from that table; D and trimming were worked out from the DNA. The sample has 65,000 to 75,000 clones, approximately 87% seen once. The sequencing input was peripheral blood. The TCR comes from a man between 50 and 59 years old with active COVID-19. V and J are TRBV18 and TRBJ2-1, with 9 bases fitting TRBD2. The CDR3 protein is CASSPSAASGTNEQFF. The CDR3 nucleotides read TGTGCCAGCTCACCAAGTGCGGCTAGCGGGACCAATGAGCAGTTCTTC. Together with reference TRBV18 and TRBJ2-1, the CDR3 gives the full variable domain: NAGVMQNPRHLVRRRGQEARLRCSPMKGHSHVYWYRQLPEEGLKFMVYLQKENIIDESGMPKERFSAEFPKEGPSILRIQQVVRGDSAAYFCASSPSAASGTNEQFFGPGTRLTVL.